The clone carrying this TCR beta chain has just a few counts. What it binds is not known. Trimming took 2 bases from V and 7 from J, leaving 14 bases between them. Germline values: CDR1 MNHEY, CDR2 SVGAGI. This CDR3 is 14 amino acids long. Making the TCR beta libraries involved quantitative 5'-RACE with molecular barcodes. TCRdb reprocessed the 5' RACE reads via MiXCR and lists one record per CDR3 protein. This repertoire shows 500,000 to 650,000 distinct CDR3 sequences, over 4% found once; its top ten account for under 4.5%. This specimen comes from a study of CD8 T cells in ankylosing spondylitis. Study-wide findings and caveats: What appeared characteristic of ankylosing spondylitis blood was a TCR beta motif of eight highly homologous variants. Past studies reported some motif variants in reactive arthritis synovial fluid and blood. Matched ankylosing spondylitis synovial fluid reportedly showed significant enrichment of disease-linked clones.

The clonotype originates from a male donor with ankylosing spondylitis. The sequenced sample was blood, either unsorted or a sorted T cell fraction (not recorded which). The genes are TRBV6-5 and TRBJ2-5; D is ambiguous. CDR3: CASSYGRSLGTQYF. In DNA form, the CDR3 reads TGTGCCAGCAGTTACGGGCGCAGCCTTGGGACCCAGTACTTC.